A single TCR beta chain is shown here with its context. What it recognizes is unknown. This entry comes from a study of cytomegalovirus exposure and HLA in healthy donors. As for the study in general: Among 350 to 500 genotyped donors, around 80% fell in the Caucasian-associated ancestry cluster. Study-level results: The analysis excluded some indistinguishable V segments, including TRBV6-2 and TRBV6-3.

The PCR had 60 Vbeta and 13 Jbeta primers. Clones were read by immunoSEQ multiplex PCR, and TCRdb kept only the in-frame ones, dropping some. This sample yields tens of thousands of clones, of which about four fifths are seen a single time; 5.5% to 8% belongs to the top ten. Germline V lookup: CDR1 SNHLY, CDR2 FYNNEI. The CDR3 spans 13 residues. The ends were cut back, 4 bases at V and 4 bases at J, with 9 bases in the middle. Specimen: PBMCs. The chain uses TRBV2 and TRBJ2-3; perhaps TRBD2 as D (5 bases). The sequence derives from a man aged 25-45 years in good health and CMV-seronegative. This chain's CDR3 is CASSGVGADTQYF. DNA for the CDR3: TGTGCCAGCAGTGGGGTGGGAGCAGATACGCAGTATTTT.